This TCR beta chain was identified during a study of cytomegalovirus exposure and HLA in healthy donors. Study at large: Among about 179 million T cells, an earlier analysis found roughly 120 million unique TCR beta sequences. There were 350 to 400 genotyped donors. Of these, 81% fell in the genetic ancestry cluster associated with self-reported Caucasian donors. Notes on the study in general: TCR beta sequences reportedly predicted the HLA-A and HLA-B alleles of most subjects accurately.

Amplification used 60 Vbeta primers and 13 Jbeta primers. Measured with immunoSEQ multiplex PCR; TCRdb has only the in-frame clones, and not every one. The table has some 160,000 clones, 70% to 85% seen once. This clone has only a few counts. The target antigen is unknown. V trimming: 6 bases; J trimming: 3 bases; junction bases outside the gene matches: 8. The germline V gene encodes CDR1 MNHNY and CDR2 SVGAGI (reference sequence). The CDR3 is made up of 15 amino acids. Material for sequencing was PBMCs. The TCR was taken from a male donor in good health and CMV-seronegative. This chain connects TRBV6-6 to TRBJ1-2, with TRBD1 matching 9 bases. The CDR3, as DNA: TGTGCCAGCAGAAAACAGGGGGCGTTTGACTATGGCTACACCTTC. Amino acids: CASRKQGAFDYGYTF.